The present T cell receptor (beta chain) was sequenced within a study of blood T cell repertoires in COVID-19. Some clones are missing from TCRdb's copy, which holds only in-frame ones; the method was immunoSEQ multiplex PCR. This table has approximately 290,000 clones, 80% to 85% appearing once. Germline CDR1 and CDR2: MNHEY and SVGEGT. There are 18 residues in the CDR3. The trim removed 0 bases at V and 0 bases at J, leaving 6 bases unmatched. This clone was picked up one time. The chain employs TRBV6-2 or TRBV6-3 and TRBJ2-3; 10 nucleotides align to TRBD2. The sequenced sample was peripheral blood. This clonotype was obtained from a person between 70 and 80 years old with COVID-19, enrolled during active disease. In DNA, the CDR3 is TGTGCCAGCAGTTACTCGAAACTAGCGGGGACTAGCACAGATACGCAGTATTTT. Amino acid sequence: CASSYSKLAGTSTDTQYF.